A selection of T cell receptor beta chains follows, all from one sample in a study of beta chain features in type 1 diabetes. TCRdb's table, derived via immunoSEQ multiplex PCR, lists solely in-frame clones and lacks some. The table includes some 45,000 clones, approximately 72% detected once. The sequenced sample consisted of Tregs from blood. The receptors stem from a woman younger than 30 with type 1 diabetes. The CDR3 runs from the conserved cysteine through the conserved F or W. The D gene is left open where the match is weak. For some rows the clone size is stated as once, few or many, or as a class when expanded; others skip it.

clone_size j_call d_call v_call cdr3_nt cdr3_aa
- TRBJ2-5 - TRBV5-1 TGCGCCAGCAGCTTGGGACAGTCGCAAGAGACCCAGTACTTC CASSLGQSQETQYF
- TRBJ2-1 TRBD1 TRBV7-2 TGTGCCAGCAGTGACGGGACAGGGTTCGATGAGCAGTTCTTC CASSDGTGFDEQFF
once TRBJ2-3 - TRBV5-1 TGCGCCAGCAGCTTGGGGGGACTCCACACAGATACGCAGTATTTT CASSLGGLHTDTQYF
- TRBJ1-4 - TRBV4-3 TGCGCCAGCAGCCAAGACCTTGCAACTAATGAAAAACTGTTTTTT CASSQDLATNEKLFF
few TRBJ1-4 TRBD1 TRBV5-1 TGCGCCAGCAGCGACCTCGGACAGGGGTCCCGAAAACTGTTTTTT CASSDLGQGSRKLFF
- TRBJ2-7 - TRBV5-4 TGTGCCAGCAGCTTGGGCGACAGCTCCTACGAGCAGTACTTC CASSLGDSSYEQYF
- TRBJ2-5 TRBD2 TRBV15 TGTGCCACCAGCGGCAAGCGGGGGGGCCCCCGGGAGACCCAGTACTTC CATSGKRGGPRETQYF
few TRBJ2-3 - TRBV7-3 TGTGCCAGCAGAACACCGAGCACAGATACGCAGTATTTT CASRTPSTDTQYF
- TRBJ2-1 - TRBV4-1 TGCGCCAGCAGCCGTCTCAGGGGCAATGAGCAGTTCTTC CASSRLRGNEQFF
- TRBJ2-1 - TRBV6-5 TGTGCCAGCAGTGGGGGCATCAGGGATGAGCAGTTCTTC CASSGGIRDEQFF
once TRBJ2-5 TRBD2 TRBV6-5 TGTGCCAGCAGTTATCCCGGGGCCCGGGGGGGGCAGTACTTC CASSYPGARGGQYF
- TRBJ2-3 - TRBV9 TGTGCCAGCAGCACAGGGGACTTCACAGATACGCAGTATTTT CASSTGDFTDTQYF
- TRBJ2-2 TRBD2 TRBV7-2 TGTGCCAGCAGCCAGGGACTAGCGGGGCCCGGGGAGCTGTTTTTT CASSQGLAGPGELFF
- TRBJ2-5 TRBD2 TRBV6-5 TGTGCCAGCAGTTATAGCGGGAGTCCTGAGACCCAGTACTTC CASSYSGSPETQYF
- TRBJ2-2 - TRBV5-1 TGCGCCAGCAGTCCCGACCTCGGGGCGAACACCGGGGAGCTGTTTTTT CASSPDLGANTGELFF
- TRBJ1-2 TRBD1 TRBV5-1 TGCGCCAGCAGCTTGGGGACAGGCAACTATGGCTACACCTTC CASSLGTGNYGYTF